This T cell receptor (beta chain) was recovered during a study of human T cells and chemical hapten exposure. Regarding time point: patch test 3, about 24 weeks after DPC sensitization. Treatment specified: therapeutic diphenylcyclopropenone sensitization with weekly scalp DPC. Sequencing started from total RNA isolated from unfractionated whole blood. On this clonotype: What it recognizes is unknown.

The study's findings and limits: Expanded TCRs formed significantly more large CDR3 similarity clusters than controls.

From the RACE reads, TCRdb called clonotypes with MiXCR, one entry per CDR3 protein. The table has roughly 130,000 distinct CDR3 sequences, about 11% seen once. V was shortened by 7 bases and J by 1 base, with 10 bases between the two germline ends. In germline, CDR1 is WNHNN, CDR2 SYGVQD (reference sequence). The CDR3 consists of 13 residues. This sequence joins TRBV10-1 and TRBJ1-1, with D unclear. The source was whole blood, collected in connection with sensitization to the hapten diphenylcyclopropenone (DPC). This receptor was identified in a woman between 45 and 65 years old with alopecia areata. Some clones in this sample may be carry-over from other donors' samples. The CDR3 protein is CASKEQANTEAFF. The CDR3 DNA is TGCGCCAGCAAAGAGCAGGCGAACACTGAAGCTTTCTTT.